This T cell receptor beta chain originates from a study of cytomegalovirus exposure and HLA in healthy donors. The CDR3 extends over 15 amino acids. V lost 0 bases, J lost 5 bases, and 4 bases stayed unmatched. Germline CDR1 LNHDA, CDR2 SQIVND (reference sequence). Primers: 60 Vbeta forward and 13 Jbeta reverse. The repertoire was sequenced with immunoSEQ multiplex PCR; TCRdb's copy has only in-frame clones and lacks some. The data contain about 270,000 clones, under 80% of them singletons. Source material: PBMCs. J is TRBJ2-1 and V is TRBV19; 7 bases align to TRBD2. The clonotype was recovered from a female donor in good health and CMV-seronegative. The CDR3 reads CASSIEGGTNNEQFF. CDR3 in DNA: TGTGCCAGTAGTATAGAGGGGGGGACCAACAATGAGCAGTTCTTC.